The 2 T cell receptor beta chains below were found in one sample sequenced in a study of cytomegalovirus exposure and HLA in healthy donors. The PCR made use of 60 Vbeta and 13 Jbeta primers. The table came from immunoSEQ multiplex PCR; TCRdb's copy has only in-frame clones and leaves some out. This table holds about 150,000 clones. The specimen was PBMCs. The receptors originated from a woman aged 50 to 60 in good health and CMV-seronegative.

J is TRBJ1-1 and V is TRBV9; 9 positions agree with TRBD1. V trimming: 3 bases; J trimming: 3 bases; junction bases outside the gene matches: 12. The germline gives CDR1 SGDLS, CDR2 YYNGEE. The CDR3 is 17 amino acids. CDR3 region: CASSEHRDRVWDTEAFF. The CDR3 DNA follows: TGTGCCAGCAGCGAGCACCGGGACAGGGTTTGGGACACTGAAGCTTTCTTT.

The chain is built from TRBV6-5 and TRBJ2-2; D is uncertain. The CDR3 is 13 amino acids. Trimming removed 6 bases from V and 4 bases from J, with 9 bases in between. Looked up from germline, CDR1 is MNHEY and CDR2 is SVGAGI. This CDR3 reads CASRFGGTGELFF. CDR3 nucleotide sequence: TGTGCCAGCAGGTTCGGTGGCACCGGGGAGCTGTTTTTT.